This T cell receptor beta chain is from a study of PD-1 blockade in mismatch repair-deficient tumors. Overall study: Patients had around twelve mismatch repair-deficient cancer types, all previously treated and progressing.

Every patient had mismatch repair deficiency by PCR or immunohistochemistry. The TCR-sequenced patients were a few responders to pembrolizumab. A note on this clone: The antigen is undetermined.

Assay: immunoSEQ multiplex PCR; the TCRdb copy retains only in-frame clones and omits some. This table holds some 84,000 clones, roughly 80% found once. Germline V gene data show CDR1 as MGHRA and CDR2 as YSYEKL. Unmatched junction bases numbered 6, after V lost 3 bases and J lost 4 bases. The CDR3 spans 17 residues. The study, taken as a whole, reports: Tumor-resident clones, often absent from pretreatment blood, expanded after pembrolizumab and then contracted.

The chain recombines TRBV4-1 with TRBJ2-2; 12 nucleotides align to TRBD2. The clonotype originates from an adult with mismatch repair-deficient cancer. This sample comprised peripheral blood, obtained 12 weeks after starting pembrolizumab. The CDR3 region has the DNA TGCGCCAGCAGCCACCGACTGACTAGCGGGGGCACCGGGGAGCTGTTTTTT. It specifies CASSHRLTSGGTGELFF.